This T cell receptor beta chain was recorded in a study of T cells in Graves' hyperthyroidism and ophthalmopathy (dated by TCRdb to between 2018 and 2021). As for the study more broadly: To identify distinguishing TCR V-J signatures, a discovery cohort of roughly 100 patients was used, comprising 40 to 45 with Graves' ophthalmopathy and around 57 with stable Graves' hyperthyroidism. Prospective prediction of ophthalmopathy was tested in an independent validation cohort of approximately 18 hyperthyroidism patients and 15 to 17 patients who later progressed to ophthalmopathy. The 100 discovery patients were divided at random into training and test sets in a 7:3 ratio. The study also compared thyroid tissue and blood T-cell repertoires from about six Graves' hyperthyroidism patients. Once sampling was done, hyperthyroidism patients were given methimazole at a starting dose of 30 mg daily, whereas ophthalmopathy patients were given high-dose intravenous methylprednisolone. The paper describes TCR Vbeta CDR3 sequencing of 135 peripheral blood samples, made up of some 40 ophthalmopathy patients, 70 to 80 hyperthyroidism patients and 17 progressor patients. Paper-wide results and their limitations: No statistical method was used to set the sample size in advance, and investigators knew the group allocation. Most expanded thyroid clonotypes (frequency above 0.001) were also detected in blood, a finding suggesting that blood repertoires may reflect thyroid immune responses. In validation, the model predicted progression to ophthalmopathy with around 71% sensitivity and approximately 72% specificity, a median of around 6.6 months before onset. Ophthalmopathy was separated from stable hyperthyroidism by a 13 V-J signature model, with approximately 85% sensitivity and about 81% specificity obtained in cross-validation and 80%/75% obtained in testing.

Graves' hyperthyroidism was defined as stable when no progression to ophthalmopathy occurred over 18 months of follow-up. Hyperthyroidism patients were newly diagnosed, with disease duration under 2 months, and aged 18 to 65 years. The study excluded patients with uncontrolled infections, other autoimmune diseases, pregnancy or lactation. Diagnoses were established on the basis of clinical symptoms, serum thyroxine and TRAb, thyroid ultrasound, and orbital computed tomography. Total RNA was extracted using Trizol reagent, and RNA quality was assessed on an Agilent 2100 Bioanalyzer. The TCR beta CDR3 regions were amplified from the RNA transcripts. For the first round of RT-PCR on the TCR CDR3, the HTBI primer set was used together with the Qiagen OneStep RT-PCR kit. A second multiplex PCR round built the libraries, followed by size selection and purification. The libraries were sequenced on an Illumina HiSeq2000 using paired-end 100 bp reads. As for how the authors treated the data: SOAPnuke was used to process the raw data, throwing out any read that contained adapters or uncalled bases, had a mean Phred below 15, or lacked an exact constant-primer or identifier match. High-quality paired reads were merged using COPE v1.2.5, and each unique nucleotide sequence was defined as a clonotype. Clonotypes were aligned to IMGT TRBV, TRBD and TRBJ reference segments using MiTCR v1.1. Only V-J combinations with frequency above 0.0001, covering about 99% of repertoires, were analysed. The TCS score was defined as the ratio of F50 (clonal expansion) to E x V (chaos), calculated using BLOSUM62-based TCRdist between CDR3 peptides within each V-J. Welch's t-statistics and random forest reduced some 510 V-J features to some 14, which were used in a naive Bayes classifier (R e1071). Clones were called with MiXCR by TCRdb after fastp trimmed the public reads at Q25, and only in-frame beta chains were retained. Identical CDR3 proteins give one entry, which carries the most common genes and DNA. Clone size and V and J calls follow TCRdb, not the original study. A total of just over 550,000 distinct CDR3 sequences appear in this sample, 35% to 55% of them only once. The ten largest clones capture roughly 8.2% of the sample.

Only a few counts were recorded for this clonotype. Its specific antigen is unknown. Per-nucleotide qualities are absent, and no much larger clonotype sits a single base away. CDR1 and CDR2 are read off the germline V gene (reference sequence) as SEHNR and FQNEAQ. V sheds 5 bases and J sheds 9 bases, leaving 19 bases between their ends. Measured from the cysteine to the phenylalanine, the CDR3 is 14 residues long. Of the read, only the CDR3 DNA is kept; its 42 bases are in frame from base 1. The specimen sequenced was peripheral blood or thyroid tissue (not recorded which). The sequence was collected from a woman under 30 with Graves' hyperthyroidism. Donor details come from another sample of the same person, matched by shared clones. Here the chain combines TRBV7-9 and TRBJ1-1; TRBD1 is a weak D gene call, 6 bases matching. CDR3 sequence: CASSPRTAQSQAFF. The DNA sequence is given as TGTGCCAGCAGCCCCCGGACAGCTCAATCCCAAGCTTTCTTT.